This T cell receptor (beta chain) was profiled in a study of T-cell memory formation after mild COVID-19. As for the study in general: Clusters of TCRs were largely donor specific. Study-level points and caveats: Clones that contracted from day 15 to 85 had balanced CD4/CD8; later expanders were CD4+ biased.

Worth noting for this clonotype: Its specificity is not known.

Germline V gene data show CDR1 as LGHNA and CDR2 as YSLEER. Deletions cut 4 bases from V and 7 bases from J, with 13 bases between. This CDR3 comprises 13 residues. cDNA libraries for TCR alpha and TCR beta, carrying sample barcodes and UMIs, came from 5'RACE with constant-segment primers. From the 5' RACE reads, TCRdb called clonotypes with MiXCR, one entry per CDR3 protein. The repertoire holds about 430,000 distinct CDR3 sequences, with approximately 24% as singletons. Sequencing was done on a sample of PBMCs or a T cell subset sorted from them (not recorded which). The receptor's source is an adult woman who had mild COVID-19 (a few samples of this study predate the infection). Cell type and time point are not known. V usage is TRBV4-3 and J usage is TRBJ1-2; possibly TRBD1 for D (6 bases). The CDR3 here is CASSPTGNLGYTF. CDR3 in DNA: TGCGCCAGCAGCCCAACAGGGAATCTTGGCTACACCTTC.